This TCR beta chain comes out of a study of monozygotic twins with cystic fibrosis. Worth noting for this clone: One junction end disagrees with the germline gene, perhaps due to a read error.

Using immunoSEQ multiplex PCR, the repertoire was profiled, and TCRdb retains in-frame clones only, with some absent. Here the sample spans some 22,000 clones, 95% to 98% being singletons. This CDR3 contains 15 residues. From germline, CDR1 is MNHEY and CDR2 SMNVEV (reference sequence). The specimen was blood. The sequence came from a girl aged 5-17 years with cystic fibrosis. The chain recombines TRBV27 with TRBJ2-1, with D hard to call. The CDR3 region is CASSLSKGYYYEQFF. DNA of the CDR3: TGTGCCAGCAGTTTATCGAAGGGCTACTACTATGAGCAGTTCTTC.